The sequence of this T cell receptor beta chain was determined in a study of T cell repertoires in cytomegalovirus infection. This clonotype was counted between two and nine times. No antigen is known for it. MiXCR, applied by TCRdb to the reads, yields one record per CDR3 protein. The sample holds approximately 74,000 distinct CDR3 sequences, around 37% seen once. The germline V and J ends were trimmed by 2 bases and 6 bases, with 23 bases remaining between them. The V gene's germline CDR1 is MNHNY and CDR2 SVGAGI (reference sequence). This CDR3 is built from 18 residues. The TCR was taken from a human donor in good health (CMV status not recorded). Some clones in this sample may be carry-over from other donors' samples. Sequenced material: CD8+ T cells from cultured PBMCs, taken from culture after CMV antigen stimulation. This chain uses TRBV6-6 with TRBJ1-5; unclear D gene. This CDR3 reads CASSYPIAILAAGQPQHF. The DNA for the CDR3 is TGTGCCAGCAGTTACCCGATCGCAATACTCGCGGCTGGTCAGCCCCAGCATTTT.